The rows below give T cell receptor beta chains drawn from one sample of a study of shared clonotypes between healthy human individuals. The protocol was immunoSEQ multiplex PCR, while the TCRdb copy is restricted to in-frame clones and leaves out a portion. The sample carries hundreds of thousands of clones, more than 95% recorded once. The source material was naive CD4+ T cells sorted from blood. Receptor source: a woman younger than 45 in good health. Each CDR3 is given with its conserved first and last residue. The order of the fields is J gene, D gene, V gene, CDR3 length, CDR3 protein, CDR3 DNA. D genes are given only for firm matches.

TRBJ1-2	.	TRBV28	10	CASGRYGYTF	TGTGCCAGCGGTCGCTATGGCTACACCTTC
TRBJ1-2	.	TRBV29-1	10	CSVRDYGYTF	TGCAGCGTTCGTGACTATGGCTACACCTTC
TRBJ1-1	TRBD1	TRBV6-1	13	CAIHQGARTEAFF	TGTGCCATACACCAGGGGGCGAGGACTGAAGCTTTCTTT
TRBJ2-7	.	TRBV28	11	CASRTSYEQYF	TGTGCCAGCAGGACCTCGTACGAGCAGTACTTC
TRBJ2-3	.	TRBV2	14	CASRFAGSTDTQYF	TGTGCCAGCAGGTTCGCGGGGAGCACAGATACGCAGTATTTT
TRBJ2-2	TRBD2	TRBV11-2	18	CASSPRGLAGGPPGELFF	TGTGCCAGCAGCCCTAGGGGACTAGCGGGAGGGCCTCCCGGGGAGCTGTTTTTT
TRBJ2-1	TRBD2	TRBV5-1	16	CASSLAGGPRDNEQFF	TGCGCCAGCAGCCTAGCGGGAGGGCCCCGGGACAATGAGCAGTTCTTC
TRBJ2-7	TRBD1	TRBV7-2	16	CASSLGTGGVSYEQYF	TGTGCCAGCAGCTTAGGAACAGGGGGCGTCTCCTACGAGCAGTACTTC
TRBJ2-1	TRBD1	TRBV7-9	15	CASSSPGTDYNEQFF	TGTGCCAGCAGCTCCCCCGGGACAGATTACAATGAGCAGTTCTTC
TRBJ1-1	.	TRBV2	15	CASSGGGGKRTEAFF	TGTGCCAGCAGTGGCGGCGGGGGCAAGCGTACTGAAGCTTTCTTT
TRBJ1-2	.	TRBV7-8	16	CASSLVPTNDNYGYTF	TGTGCCAGCAGCTTAGTGCCCACCAACGATAACTATGGCTACACCTTC